Listed below are T cell receptor beta chains from one sample, sequenced in a study of T cell repertoires in cytomegalovirus infection. One entry per CDR3 protein results from TCRdb running MiXCR on the reads. The sample carries over 250,000 distinct CDR3 sequences, roughly 21% recorded once. Their antigens remain unidentified. The source material was cultured PBMCs, sampled from culture after CMV antigen stimulation. The source of these receptors is a human donor in good health (CMV status not recorded). Some clones in this sample may be carry-over from other donors' samples. CDR3s include the opening cysteine and the closing phenylalanine or tryptophan. The order of the fields is clone size, J gene, D gene, V gene, CDR3 protein, CDR3 DNA. A D gene is named only where the DNA matches it firmly. The size entry is marked missing in some rows and otherwise reads once, few, many or a size class.

size: many; J: TRBJ1-2; D: -; V: TRBV7-2; CDR3: CASSSPGEYGYTF; DNA: TGTGCCAGCAGCTCACCGGGGGAGTACGGCTACACCTTC
size: few; J: TRBJ2-2; D: -; V: TRBV7-2; CDR3: CASARSGVGVGGELFF; DNA: TGTGCCAGCGCACGTTCTGGTGTAGGCGTCGGCGGGGAGCTGTTTTTT
size: few; J: TRBJ2-2; D: -; V: TRBV6-2/TRBV6-3; CDR3: CASSYARWAGELFF; DNA: TGTGCCAGCAGTTACGCGCGGTGGGCCGGGGAGCTGTTTTTT
size: few; J: TRBJ2-5; D: TRBD2; V: TRBV4-1; CDR3: CASSQDQIGLAAQETQYF; DNA: TGCGCCAGCAGCCAAGATCAAATAGGACTAGCGGCACAAGAGACCCAGTACTTC
size: -; J: TRBJ1-2; D: -; V: TRBV29-1; CDR3: CSAGQHSNYGYTF; DNA: TGCAGCGCCGGACAGCATTCTAACTATGGCTACACCTTC
size: few; J: TRBJ1-1; D: -; V: TRBV11-3; CDR3: CASSLDGASRTMNTEAFF; DNA: TGTGCCAGCAGCTTAGATGGCGCCAGCCGTACTATGAACACTGAAGCTTTCTTT
size: many; J: TRBJ2-7; D: -; V: TRBV7-9; CDR3: CASSFNRYPYEQYF; DNA: TGTGCCAGCAGCTTTAATAGGTACCCCTACGAGCAGTACTTC
size: few; J: TRBJ2-1; D: TRBD2; V: TRBV4-1; CDR3: CASSQDGSGRARNEQFF; DNA: TGCGCCAGCAGCCAAGATGGTAGCGGGAGGGCGCGGAATGAGCAGTTCTTC
size: -; J: TRBJ2-1; D: TRBD1; V: TRBV18; CDR3: CASSPTGQWISNEQFF; DNA: TGTGCCAGCTCCCCAACGGGACAGTGGATTTCCAATGAGCAGTTCTTC
size: few; J: TRBJ2-3; D: TRBD2; V: TRBV7-3; CDR3: CASSPGASGSTDTQYF; DNA: TGTGCCAGCAGCCCCGGGGCTAGCGGAAGCACAGATACGCAGTATTTT
size: -; J: TRBJ1-1; D: -; V: TRBV12-3/TRBV12-4; CDR3: CASSLFGNTEAFF; DNA: TGTGCCAGCAGTTTATTTGGGAACACTGAAGCTTTCTTT
size: few; J: TRBJ2-1; D: TRBD2; V: TRBV28; CDR3: CASSFWTSGSRNEQFF; DNA: TGTGCCAGCAGTTTCTGGACTAGCGGGAGTCGAAATGAGCAGTTCTTC
size: few; J: TRBJ2-3; D: -; V: TRBV4-3; CDR3: CASSQDSGVLYTQYF; DNA: TGCGCCAGCAGCCAAGACAGTGGAGTCTTGTATACGCAGTATTTT
size: few; J: TRBJ2-6; D: -; V: TRBV11-3; CDR3: CASSLGAGDGANVLTF; DNA: TGTGCCAGCAGCTTAGGGGCAGGGGATGGGGCCAACGTCCTGACTTTC
size: -; J: TRBJ2-1; D: -; V: TRBV19; CDR3: CASSIENRNNEQFF; DNA: TGTGCCAGTAGTATAGAAAATAGAAACAATGAGCAGTTCTTC
size: once; J: TRBJ2-1; D: -; V: TRBV29-1; CDR3: CSGVRDGNEQFF; DNA: TGCAGCGGTGTCCGGGACGGCAATGAGCAGTTCTTC
size: many; J: TRBJ1-1; D: -; V: TRBV7-2; CDR3: CASSFKRNTEAFF; DNA: TGTGCCAGCAGCTTTAAGCGGAACACTGAAGCTTTCTTT
size: many; J: TRBJ2-3; D: -; V: TRBV7-2; CDR3: CASSLERTNTDTQYF; DNA: TGTGCCAGCAGCTTAGAGCGGACCAACACAGATACGCAGTATTTT
size: few; J: TRBJ2-1; D: -; V: TRBV19; CDR3: CASRSSGPGIYNEQFF; DNA: TGTGCCAGTAGGTCTAGTGGTCCAGGAATCTACAATGAGCAGTTCTTC
size: -; J: TRBJ1-4; D: -; V: TRBV7-9; CDR3: CASSNDLNEKLFF; DNA: TGTGCCAGCAGCAACGACCTTAATGAAAAACTGTTTTTT
size: many; J: TRBJ2-5; D: -; V: TRBV11-1; CDR3: CASSFGGLRLGETQYF; DNA: TGTGCCAGCAGCTTCGGCGGACTTCGGCTCGGGGAGACCCAGTACTTC
size: -; J: TRBJ2-4; D: TRBD1; V: TRBV7-2; CDR3: CASSIDRGPWGVIF; DNA: TGTGCCAGCAGCATCGACAGGGGACCATGGGGGGTGATCTTC
size: -; J: TRBJ1-2; D: -; V: TRBV10-3; CDR3: CASRGVGNYGYTF; DNA: TGTGCCAGTCGGGGTGTTGGGAACTATGGCTACACCTTC
size: -; J: TRBJ2-3; D: -; V: TRBV20-1; CDR3: CSAYDSDVTDTQYF; DNA: TGCAGTGCTTACGATAGCGACGTGACAGATACGCAGTATTTT
size: many; J: TRBJ2-1; D: -; V: TRBV7-2; CDR3: CASSLEVVAYNEQFF; DNA: TGTGCCAGCAGCTTAGAAGTTGTAGCCTACAATGAGCAGTTCTTC
size: -; J: TRBJ2-1; D: -; V: TRBV7-9; CDR3: CASSIYSNEQFF; DNA: TGTGCCAGCAGCATTTACAGCAATGAGCAGTTCTTC
size: -; J: TRBJ2-1; D: TRBD2; V: TRBV10-3; CDR3: CAITSGSGYEQFF; DNA: TGTGCCATAACTAGCGGGAGTGGCTATGAGCAGTTCTTC
size: many; J: TRBJ2-3; D: -; V: TRBV7-2; CDR3: CASSFSGGDTQYF; DNA: TGTGCCAGCAGCTTTTCTGGAGGAGATACGCAGTATTTT
size: -; J: TRBJ2-5; D: TRBD2; V: TRBV5-4; CDR3: CASSLVGSGKRETQYF; DNA: TGTGCCAGCAGCTTGGTTGGTAGCGGGAAGAGGGAGACCCAGTACTTC
size: -; J: TRBJ2-5; D: TRBD1; V: TRBV30; CDR3: CAWDRGRRETQYF; DNA: TGTGCCTGGGACAGGGGGCGCCGGGAGACCCAGTACTTC
size: many; J: TRBJ1-5; D: -; V: TRBV7-2; CDR3: CASSLKARNQPQHF; DNA: TGTGCCAGCAGCTTAAAGGCACGCAATCAGCCCCAGCATTTT
size: few; J: TRBJ2-1; D: -; V: TRBV11-3; CDR3: CASSLGPSVHEQFF; DNA: TGTGCCAGCAGCTTAGGGCCTAGCGTCCATGAGCAGTTCTTC
size: few; J: TRBJ2-7; D: -; V: TRBV3-1; CDR3: CASSQDLRNGQYF; DNA: TGTGCCAGCAGCCAAGATCTTAGGAACGGGCAGTACTTC
size: few; J: TRBJ2-7; D: TRBD2; V: TRBV7-2; CDR3: CASSFSAGVPHEQYF; DNA: TGTGCCAGCAGCTTTTCTGCGGGAGTCCCCCACGAGCAGTACTTC
size: many; J: TRBJ2-2; D: TRBD2; V: TRBV12-3/TRBV12-4; CDR3: CASSFLAGGVGELFF; DNA: TGTGCCAGCAGTTTCCTAGCGGGAGGAGTTGGGGAGCTGTTTTTT
size: many; J: TRBJ1-2; D: TRBD1; V: TRBV7-2; CDR3: CASSGGTGYDYGYTF; DNA: TGTGCCAGCAGCGGCGGGACAGGGTACGACTATGGCTACACCTTC
size: few; J: TRBJ1-4; D: -; V: TRBV12-3/TRBV12-4; CDR3: CASSLRRENEKLFF; DNA: TGTGCCAGCAGTTTAAGGAGGGAGAATGAAAAACTGTTTTTT
size: -; J: TRBJ2-4; D: -; V: TRBV19; CDR3: CASSMGRQAVAKNIQYF; DNA: TGTGCCAGTAGTATGGGGCGACAGGCGGTGGCCAAAAACATTCAGTACTTC
size: few; J: TRBJ1-3; D: -; V: TRBV12-3/TRBV12-4; CDR3: CASSLAGEGHGRGNTIYF; DNA: TGTGCCAGCAGTTTAGCGGGGGAAGGCCATGGACGCGGAAACACCATATATTTT
size: -; J: TRBJ1-1; D: -; V: TRBV4-2; CDR3: CASSQGGRRTEAFF; DNA: TGTGCCAGCAGCCAAGGGGGGAGGCGGACTGAAGCTTTCTTT
size: many; J: TRBJ2-6; D: -; V: TRBV7-2; CDR3: CASGGGRAQSGANVLTF; DNA: TGTGCCAGCGGGGGAGGCAGAGCCCAGTCTGGGGCCAACGTCCTGACTTTC
size: few; J: TRBJ2-1; D: -; V: TRBV28; CDR3: CASMIGMTGYEQFF; DNA: TGTGCCAGCATGATCGGGATGACGGGGTATGAGCAGTTCTTC
size: few; J: TRBJ1-3; D: TRBD1; V: TRBV6-1; CDR3: CASSPGTGTSAGNTIYF; DNA: TGTGCCAGCAGCCCCGGGACAGGGACGTCCGCAGGAAACACCATATATTTT
size: few; J: TRBJ1-6; D: -; V: TRBV15; CDR3: CATKSGGWNSPLHF; DNA: TGTGCCACCAAATCGGGAGGCTGGAATTCACCCCTCCACTTT
size: few; J: TRBJ2-3; D: -; V: TRBV7-4; CDR3: CASSSPADGGTDTQYF; DNA: TGTGCCAGCAGCTCCCCCGCGGACGGTGGCACAGATACGCAGTATTTT
size: -; J: TRBJ1-1; D: -; V: TRBV24-1; CDR3: CATSDHRAEAFF; DNA: TGTGCCACCAGTGATCACAGGGCCGAAGCTTTCTTT
size: -; J: TRBJ2-3; D: -; V: TRBV7-2; CDR3: CASSPTGPGRRGDTQYF; DNA: TGTGCCAGCAGCCCGACGGGACCCGGCCGTAGGGGAGATACGCAGTATTTT
size: -; J: TRBJ1-1; D: -; V: TRBV12-3/TRBV12-4; CDR3: CASSFGGSGAGITEAFF; DNA: TGTGCCAGCAGTTTCGGGGGGTCAGGAGCCGGAATAACTGAAGCTTTCTTT
size: many; J: TRBJ2-3; D: TRBD2; V: TRBV11-2; CDR3: CASQIKRTSGRGKPDTQYF; DNA: TGTGCCAGCCAAATTAAAAGGACGAGCGGGAGGGGGAAACCAGATACGCAGTATTTT
size: few; J: TRBJ2-7; D: -; V: TRBV5-6; CDR3: CASSRVTPYEQYF; DNA: TGTGCCAGCAGCCGGGTCACTCCCTACGAGCAGTACTTC